The sequence of this T cell receptor (beta chain) was determined in a study of T cell repertoires in cytomegalovirus infection. Background on the study: It was the public TCR beta signatures that indicated both CMV infection and matching HLA type.

Concerning this clonotype: What it recognizes is unknown.

The CDR3 is 14 residues long. Germline CDR1 KGHSH, CDR2 LQKENI. V lost 5 bases and J lost 5; bases outside the gene matches: 8. One entry per CDR3 protein, called by TCRdb with MiXCR from the reads. Among 400,000 to 600,000 distinct CDR3 sequences, approximately 46% were seen once, and the ten largest hold 35% to 50%. V gene TRBV18 combines with J gene TRBJ2-5, with TRBD2 identical over 7 bases. The origin of this receptor is a human donor in good health (CMV status not recorded). Some clones in this sample may be carry-over from other donors' samples. Here the sequenced sample was cultured PBMCs, taken from culture after CMV antigen stimulation. CDR3 sequence (DNA): TGTGCCAGCTCATCTGCGGGAGTTTTGGAGACCCAGTACTTC. This codes for CASSSAGVLETQYF.